The clone carrying this TCR beta chain was observed at least ten times. Its cognate antigen is unknown. This record belongs to a study of T cells in Graves' hyperthyroidism and ophthalmopathy. Study-level information: Upon initial diagnosis and before any treatment, peripheral blood was collected.

Regarding the study as a whole: Stable hyperthyroidism was separated from ophthalmopathy by a model based on 13 V-J features.

The TCR beta CDR3 regions underwent amplification using RNA transcripts as the source. TCR CDR3 regions were first amplified by RT-PCR with HTBI primers. TCRdb reprocessed the multiplex PCR reads with MiXCR, giving one entry per CDR3 protein. The sample lists about 400,000 distinct CDR3 sequences, around a sixth occurring once. Diagnosis of hyperthyroidism was new in patients aged 18 to 65, and its duration was under 2 months. Each diagnosis was grounded in clinical symptoms, serum thyroxine and TRAb, thyroid ultrasound, and orbital computed tomography. The receptor was isolated from a woman aged 18-29 years with Graves' hyperthyroidism that later progressed to Graves' ophthalmopathy. Specimen: blood.

CDR3 in DNA: TGCAGTGCGCCGGACAGGGGTCTAATCGGCTACACCTTC. This gives the protein CSAPDRGLIGYTF. V gene TRBV20-1 combines with J gene TRBJ1-2, with 9 bases identical to TRBD1. V lost 6 bases to trimming and J lost 8 bases; unmatched junction nucleotides: 10. CDR1 is DFQATT and CDR2 is SNEGSKA in the germline V gene (reference sequence). The CDR3 is made up of 13 amino acids.